The rows below give T cell receptor beta chains drawn from one sample of a study of cytomegalovirus exposure and HLA in healthy donors. Sequencing was performed with immunoSEQ multiplex PCR; in TCRdb, only in-frame clones are kept and a portion is missing. The table includes 220,000 or so clones, 85% to 95% detected once. Material: PBMCs. Receptor source: a woman aged 18-30 years in good health and CMV-seronegative. CDR3s include the opening cysteine and the closing phenylalanine or tryptophan. Fields, in order: J gene, V gene, clone size, CDR3 length, D gene, CDR3 DNA, CDR3 protein. A D gene is named only where the DNA matches it firmly. The listing skips clone size in some rows; elsewhere it reads once, few, many or a size class.

>TRBJ2-5|TRBV11-3|NA|17|NA
TGTGCCAGCAGCTTAGGAGGGCAGTTGGATGGCCGAGAGACCCAGTACTTC
CASSLGGQLDGRETQYF
>TRBJ1-2|TRBV6-4|NA|15|NA
TGTGCCAGCAGTGGGAGCTACAGGGATTTCTATGGCTACACCTTC
CASSGSYRDFYGYTF
>TRBJ2-7|TRBV7-9|NA|15|NA
TGTGCCAGCACCCTAGGCGGGGACCCCTCCTACGAGCAGTACTTC
CASTLGGDPSYEQYF
>TRBJ2-1|TRBV30|NA|14|NA
TGTGCCTGGAGTAAGGGCGGGACCCACAATGAGCAGTTCTTC
CAWSKGGTHNEQFF
>TRBJ2-6|TRBV9|NA|15|NA
TGTGCCAGCAGCGTCAACAGGGCTGGGGCCAACGTCCTGACTTTC
CASSVNRAGANVLTF
>TRBJ2-2|TRBV28|NA|16|TRBD1
TGTGCCAGCAGATATACCGGGACAGGGGGCGCCGGGGAGCTGTTTTTT
CASRYTGTGGAGELFF
>TRBJ2-3|TRBV30|NA|12|NA
TGTGCCTGGACTTACAACACAGATACGCAGTATTTT
CAWTYNTDTQYF
>TRBJ2-7|TRBV21-1|medium-sized|11|NA
TGTGCCAGCAGCCCGTTCGCGGAGCAGTACTTC
CASSPFAEQYF
>TRBJ2-2|TRBV19|NA|15|NA
TGTGCCAGTAGTATAGGCCAGGGGAGCACCGGGGAGCTGTTTTTT
CASSIGQGSTGELFF
>TRBJ1-6|TRBV19|NA|13|TRBD1
TGTGCCAGTAGTCCGGACAGGGGGTCACCCCTCCACTTT
CASSPDRGSPLHF
>TRBJ1-2|TRBV27|NA|14|NA
TGTGCCAGCAGTCCCAATGACAGGAGCTATGGCTACACCTTC
CASSPNDRSYGYTF
>TRBJ2-3|TRBV5-4|NA|15|TRBD2
TGTGCCAGCAGCCGAAGCGGGAGCGGGACAGATACGCAGTATTTT
CASSRSGSGTDTQYF